This record concerns one T cell receptor beta chain sequence. The antigen is unknown. V was trimmed by 0 bases and J by 3 bases, leaving 15 bases between them. From germline, CDR1 is SGHDN and CDR2 FVKESK. CDR3 length: 17 residues. The data derive from a study of T-cell memory formation after mild COVID-19. After 5'RACE with constant-segment primers, TCR alpha and TCR beta cDNA libraries carrying sample barcodes and UMIs were obtained. Each CDR3 protein gets one entry after TCRdb re-called the 5' RACE reads with MiXCR. This table has just under 550,000 distinct CDR3 sequences, roughly 22% appearing once. Study results and caveats: Certain responding clones were present in pre-infection memory, suggesting participation of cross-reactive memory. Among contracting clones, CD4+ were mainly CM/EM and CD8+ enriched in EMRA.

The sample consisted of PBMCs or a T cell subset sorted from them (not recorded which). The V gene is TRBV14, the J gene TRBJ2-4, with D maybe TRBD2 (5 bases). This receptor was taken from an adult woman who had mild COVID-19 (a few samples of this study predate the infection). Cell type and time point are not known. CDR3 in DNA: TGTGCCAGCAGCCAAGATGCGTACGGTGGGAGCAAAAACATTCAGTACTTC. This gives the protein CASSQDAYGGSKNIQYF.